The subject of this entry is one TCR beta chain. Its cognate antigen has yet to be identified. Base qualities are not recorded, but no much larger clone differs from it by a single base. This sample was taken from a study of cytomegalovirus exposure and HLA in healthy donors (dated by TCRdb to about 2017). Some background on the complete study: An earlier analysis of roughly 500 of the donors reported 276 Gb of sequence data and roughly 100 million unique TCR beta sequences from some 180 million T cells. Roughly 300 gigabases of sequencing data and around 88 million unique TCR sequences made up an early release that covered around 640 HLA-typed donors. The genetic ancestry cluster associated with self-reported Caucasian donors included 65% to 90% of the 398 genotyped donors. The study aimed to test whether signatures of past pathogen exposure could be identified by cataloging public T cell receptors. The study profiled the T cell repertoires of about 640 subjects by immunosequencing and related them to cytomegalovirus serostatus. A separate validation cohort of over 95 different subjects was used in addition to the approximately 700-subject first cohort. To predict cytomegalovirus infection status, the study brought together high-throughput TCR immunosequencing, statistical association of individual TCRs with disease status, and machine learning. To study patterns of TCR occurrence, a later analysis re-analyzed previously published TCR beta repertoires from several hundred donors and added high-resolution HLA genotyping. In the later analysis, no new phenotypic data were used to find candidate immune exposures; instead, reliance was placed on TCR beta sequences and their occurrence across donors. An earlier analysis of 450 to 750 of the donors used high-throughput TCR beta sequencing to judge whether each TCR beta V gene segment behaved as functional or pseudogenic. Donor age, sex, ethnicity and CMV serostatus were compiled alongside the repertoire data. In a later genetic analysis, genome-wide SNP genotypes for about 65% of the 666 donors were used, and that subset was treated as a discovery cohort. All discovery cohort repertoires had been generated using a single sequencing platform. Both class I and class II loci were covered by HLA typing, at four-digit resolution. Typing coverage differed by locus: A, B, C, DRB1 and DQB1 were typed in about 620-630 donors, DQA1 in 522, DPA1 in some 610, and DPB1 in 400 to 480. Roughly five DR-DQ haplotypes were handled as single units for association and clustering, since linkage in the cohort was strong. Among 300 to 500 genotyped donors of the cohort, an average of around 250,000 unique TCR beta nucleotide sequences was sequenced per donor, of which 15% to 20% were non-productive.

What the study reported, not specific to this receptor: Approximately 16 rarely observed V segments, including chromosome 9 orphons, were excluded from the earlier analysis of a few hundred of the donors because counts were too low. A further reported finding was that TCR beta sequences accurately predicted the HLA-A and HLA-B alleles for most subjects in the first cohort. Some IMGT-functional V segments, including TRBV6-2 and TRBV6-3, could not be told apart with the 87-base-pair reads, so those segments were excluded. Across donors, most TCR sequences were observed very rarely, whereas some public TCRs were present in many individuals. A cluster of highly shared sequence variants was judged likely to be a technical artifact of the sequencing pipeline. Assigning TCR associations to individual alleles was difficult when HLA alleles, especially DR and DQ, strongly co-occurred. V-gene and J-gene trimming of TCR beta chains was associated with a missense DCLRE1C variant in a later genetic analysis, and the association was replicated in an independent cohort. In a later analysis, several top co-occurrence clusters were reported to appear linked to parvovirus B19, influenza, CMV and Epstein-Barr virus. This cohort had only TCR beta chains sequenced, and the lack of alpha or paired-chain data limited which features could be detected. Correlated functional status among segregating V segments might reflect linkage disequilibrium, but an unknown experimental factor could not be ruled out. Compared with equally common non-associated chains, HLA-associated TCR beta chains in a later analysis were more clonally expanded and had lower generation probabilities. Presence/absence analyses assumed roughly uniform sequencing depth across donors, an assumption that may not hold. According to a later analysis, most CMV-associated TCR beta chains appeared to be HLA-restricted, and the HLA associations seemed to be driven largely by CMV exposure. The study listed approximately 150 TCR beta chains as associated with cytomegalovirus. The authors suggested that the approach could potentially be generalized to other disease states and immunological phenotypes. In an earlier analysis of around 600 of the donors, most TCR beta V segments were observed in productive rearrangements about 87% or about 30% of the time, broadly matching IMGT annotations. The classifier was reported to diagnose cytomegalovirus status with high specificity and sensitivity in both the original and validation cohorts. Three of the identified cytomegalovirus-associated TCR beta chains were confirmed in vitro to be specific for cytomegalovirus antigens. The only immune exposure information available for the cohort was CMV serostatus. A later analysis associated about 18,000 TCR beta sequences with specific HLA alleles at a false discovery rate of 0.05. Compared with the roughly 600-donor mean, donors in an Asian-associated ancestry cluster had fewer N-insertions in productive TCRs, according to a later genetic analysis. Because some donors lacked HLA typing at each locus, the association tests relied only on the typed subset. In a later analysis, the rate of TCR association differed among HLA loci, with DRB1 alleles having the most associated TCRs and HLA-C alleles having the fewest.

V is cut back by 11 bases and J by 3 bases, with 10 bases in the junction unmatched. The CDR3 runs 15 amino acids, cysteine and phenylalanine included. The read is trimmed to its CDR3 DNA, 45 bases read in frame from base 1. Per the germline V gene (reference sequence), LNHDA is the CDR1 and SQIVND is the CDR2. The library was built by means of the immunoSEQ multiplex PCR assay. For the multiplex PCR, a mixture combining 60 forward primers for TCR Vbeta segments and 13 reverse primers for TCR Jbeta segments was used. The CDR3 region of rearranged TCR beta genes was amplified from genomic DNA with a multiplex PCR assay. The amplified TCR beta libraries were sequenced on the Illumina HiSeq System as 87-base-pair reads. From the authors' description of their analysis: A later analysis tallied some 79 million unique TCR beta chains across the 666 repertoires, and some 10 million of those chains were shared by two or more donors. To remove PCR and sequencing errors, raw reads were error-corrected and collapsed into unique sequences using a nearest-neighbor algorithm that merged closely related sequences. Alignment of CDR3 sequences to IMGT reference sequences was used to assign V, D and J gene segments. For a sequence to be retained, at least a six-nucleotide match to both a V gene segment and a J gene segment was required. A rearrangement counted as productive if the CDR3 had no stop codons and remained in frame with V and J, and every other rearrangement counted as non-productive. CDR3 was defined according to IMGT convention as the region running from the second conserved V-encoded cysteine to the conserved J-encoded phenylalanine. In an earlier analysis of roughly 610 of the donors, sequences lacking an unambiguous match to a single V gene segment were excluded. An earlier analysis of some 500 of the donors classified V segments as functional when productive rearrangements were above 56.7% and as segregating when the standard deviation between donors was above 5%. A statistical classification framework was built to diagnose cytomegalovirus status from the catalog of TCR beta chain sequences. V and J gene assignment, in a later analysis, came from comparing TCR nucleotide sequences with IMGT/GENE-DB human TR gene sequences. A later analysis assigned CDR3 sequences and most-parsimonious VDJ recombination scenarios with the TCRdist pipeline. In a later analysis, each TCR beta chain was defined by its CDR3 amino acid sequence together with its V-gene family, and reads without a unique V-gene family were excluded. As a way to deal with suspected cross-contamination and a sequencing artifact, a later analysis dropped 592 nucleotide sequences that were highly shared and had low generation probability. In a later analysis, a clonal expansion index for each public chain was calculated from normalized within-repertoire ranks of inferred template counts. Generation probabilities in a later analysis came from a VDJ recombination model fitted to out-of-frame rearrangements, and those results were checked against IGoR. A later analysis scored TCR-TCR, TCR-HLA and TCR-CMV co-occurrence with hypergeometric tests, applying a repertoire-size bias correction to TCR pairs. A later analysis estimated false discovery rates by permuting HLA or CMV assignments 20 times. A later analysis grouped co-occurring TCRs with DBSCAN, adding TCRdist sequence similarity when clustering within HLA-allele-positive subsets. Co-occurrence clustering excluded repertoires with fewer than 30,000 or more than 120,000 public chains, plus five with anomalous nucleotide sharing. TCRdb holds this immuneACCESS table with in-frame rearrangements only. Some clones are missing; in checked studies, unresolved V genes explain under half, and the rest has no known cause. Clone size and the V and J calls come from that table; the DNA yielded D and trimming. The sample records over 150,000 clones, 82% of which are singletons. About 0.89% of the sample is taken by the ten largest.

The cohort comprised 666 healthy bone marrow donors. Cohort members were all nominally healthy when sampled, although unrecorded immune exposures were likely present. The donor tested CMV seropositive and was one of the 289 seropositive cohort members. Every donor gave a peripheral blood sample, and the peripheral blood mononuclear cells from that sample were used for TCR beta sequencing. The Qiagen DNeasy Blood Extraction Kit was used to extract genomic DNA from the blood cell samples. The chain is made from TRBV19 and TRBJ2-7, and 13 junction bases match TRBD2. The material sequenced was PBMCs. The source is a girl aged 2-15 years in good health and CMV-seropositive. The DNA sequence is given as TGTGCCCCAAAGGGGACTAGCGGGAAAGACTACGAGCAGTACTTC. This yields the protein CAPKGTSGKDYEQYF.